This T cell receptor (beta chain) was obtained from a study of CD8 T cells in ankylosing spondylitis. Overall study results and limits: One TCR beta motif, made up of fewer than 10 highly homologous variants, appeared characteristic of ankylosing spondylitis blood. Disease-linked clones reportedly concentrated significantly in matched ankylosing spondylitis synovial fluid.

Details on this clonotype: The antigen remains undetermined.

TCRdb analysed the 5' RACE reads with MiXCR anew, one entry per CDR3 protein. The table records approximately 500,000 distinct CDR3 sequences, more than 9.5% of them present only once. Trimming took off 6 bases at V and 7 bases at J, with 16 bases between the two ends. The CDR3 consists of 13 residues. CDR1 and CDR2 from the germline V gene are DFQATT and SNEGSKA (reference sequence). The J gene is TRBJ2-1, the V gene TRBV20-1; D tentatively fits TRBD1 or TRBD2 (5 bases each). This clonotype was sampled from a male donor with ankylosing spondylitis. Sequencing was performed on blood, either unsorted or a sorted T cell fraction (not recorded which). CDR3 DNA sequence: TGCAGTGCCCCACTATGGGGGTCAAATGAGCAGTTCTTC. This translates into CSAPLWGSNEQFF.